This T cell receptor (beta chain) was found in a study of CD8 T cells in Susac syndrome (dated by TCRdb to the late 2010s). A note on the overall study: Whether CD8+ T cell activation and differentiation in Susac syndrome was antigen driven was tested using repertoire sequencing. Clonality of the CD8+ T cell repertoire was compared between around eleven healthy donors, about 14 Susac syndrome patients and fewer than 16 multiple sclerosis patients. Findings and caveats that apply to the study as a whole: The number of individuals in the TCR sequencing and HLA analysis was recognized as being relatively small.

Peripheral blood CD8+ and CD4+ T cells from healthy donors, Susac syndrome patients and multiple sclerosis patients were profiled by high-throughput TCR beta sequencing. Multiple sclerosis controls were treatment-naive patients with stable or active relapsing-remitting disease fulfilling revised McDonald criteria. Bulk CD8+ and CD4+ T cells were purified magnetically by negative isolation, whereas CD8+ TEMRA cells were enriched by FACS. Blood was drawn into EDTA tubes, processed within 24 hours, and PBMCs were isolated by density gradient centrifugation. PBMCs intended for TCR sequencing were frozen in liquid nitrogen and were later thawed in a 37 degrees C water bath. A purity of at least 90% was achieved for sorted or isolated CD4+, CD8+ and CD8+ TEMRA cells. The CDR3, cysteine through phenylalanine, is 15 amino acids long. The sequence is cut down to CDR3 DNA, 45 bases in frame from base 1. As encoded in the germline V gene, CDR1 is MNHEY while CDR2 is SVGAGI. V drops 10 bases and J drops 6 bases, leaving 24 bases in between.

On this clonotype itself: Its antigen is unknown. Base quality data are lacking; no much larger clone is found one base away.

RNA was extracted using the RNeasy kit, and about 0.5 to 1 microgram was reverse transcribed with random hexamers. TCR beta CDR3 regions were amplified with the immunoSEQ multiplex PCR assay covering 54 Vbeta and 13 Jbeta segments. To correct PCR amplification bias, a synthetic template baseline was used for both primer optimization and computational correction. On the authors' methods: Reads were annotated to V, D and J genes according to IMGT and were analyzed with immunoSEQ Analyzer, with only productive sequences retained. To calculate clonality, Shannon entropy was normalized by log2 of the number of productive unique sequences and then subtracted from one. Public and private clones were assessed among the 100 most prevalent clones of each patient and control. A clone was defined as Susac-specific if it was absent from the healthy and MS cohorts, from 1052 published viral clones and from other ImmuneACCESS disease sequences. TCRdb cleaned the public reads at Q25 with fastp, built clones with MiXCR and kept in-frame beta chains. Rows are unified per CDR3 protein, each entry keeping the most common DNA and genes. These V and J calls rely on TCRdb rather than the paper's analysis. In this sample the table shows 350,000 to 550,000 distinct CDR3 sequences, 85% to 90% of which occur a single time. Of the sample, about 0.12% is held by the ten largest clones.

Source material: CD8+ T cells from PBMCs. The chain employs TRBV6-5 and TRBJ1-2; the D region possibly corresponds to TRBD1 (5 bases align). The origin of this receptor is a human donor with multiple sclerosis. The sequence in DNA is TGTGCCACCTACGGTTGGGGCCCAGAAAGTAATGGCTACACCTTC. It translates as CATYGWGPESNGYTF.